This record looks at one T cell receptor beta chain sequence and its context. The antigen is unknown. This sample is drawn from a study of cytomegalovirus exposure and HLA in healthy donors. Overall study context: A later analysis reported the roughly 120 validation repertoires used the same platform as the 666 first-cohort repertoires. Study-level points and caveats: The study listed approximately 170 cytomegalovirus-associated TCR beta chains. In vitro checks showed that a few CMV-associated chains really do target CMV antigens.

Libraries were prepared by immunoSEQ multiplex PCR; TCRdb keeps only in-frame clonotypes and omits some of them. The sample holds 150,000 to 180,000 clones, 80% to 90% seen once. Per the germline V gene, CDR1 is SNHLY and CDR2 is FYNNEI. The CDR3 loop spans 14 amino acids. V was clipped by 7 bases and J by 7 bases, with 17 bases between them. Sequenced: PBMCs. V is TRBV2 and J is TRBJ2-1; TRBD2 might be the D (6 bases). The receptor comes from a man aged 18 to 30 in good health and CMV-seropositive. In nucleotides, the CDR3 is TGTGCCAGCACCTCAACCGGGGGTACGAATGAGCAGTTCTTC. This encodes CASTSTGGTNEQFF.